The 5 T cell receptor beta chains below come from one sample, sequenced in a study of CD8 T cells in ankylosing spondylitis. Study findings and constraints: Within ankylosing spondylitis blood, a TCR beta motif made up of eight or nine highly homologous variants appeared to be characteristic.

In TCRdb, the 5' RACE reads were re-called with MiXCR into one record per CDR3 protein. The sample holds more than 400,000 distinct CDR3 sequences, 5.3% seen once. The antigens of these receptors remain unknown. The sample was blood, either unsorted or a sorted T cell fraction (not recorded which). The source of these receptors is a male donor with ankylosing spondylitis.

This clonotype appeared many times. The J gene is TRBJ1-5, the V gene TRBV6-2 or TRBV6-3; D is unclear. The CDR3 runs 13 residues. Trimming stripped 2 bases from V and 6 bases from J, with 8 bases between. The germline V gene has CDR1 MNHEY and CDR2 SVGEGT. The CDR3: CASSYRAFQPQHF. The DNA of the CDR3 is TGTGCCAGCAGTTACAGGGCGTTTCAGCCCCAGCATTTT.

This clonotype was detected a few times. The chain carries TRBV3-1 and TRBJ1-5; D not resolved. The V gene lost 0 bases and the J gene lost 6 bases, with 9 bases spanning the gap. The CDR3 has 14 residues. Germline CDR1 and CDR2: LGHDT and YNNKEL (reference sequence). Here the CDR3 reads CASSQDLRVQPQHF. For the CDR3, the DNA is TGTGCCAGCAGCCAAGATCTAAGGGTTCAGCCCCAGCATTTT. The whole variable domain, remainder taken from reference TRBV3-1 and TRBJ1-5, is DTAVSQTPKYLVTQMGNDKSIKCEQNLGHDTMYWYKQDSKKFLKIMFSYNNKELIINETVPNRFSPKSPDKAHLNLHINSLELGDSAVYFCASSQDLRVQPQHFGDGTRLSIL.

This clonotype was counted only a few times. The chain joins TRBV6-5 to TRBJ1-2, with D tentatively TRBD1 (6 bases). The germline CDR1 and CDR2 sequences are MNHEY and SVGAGI. The V gene lost 3 bases and the J gene lost 6 bases, with 17 bases spanning the gap. This CDR3 has 15 residues. CDR3 in amino acids: CASSYLPRGGDGYTF. The CDR3 bases are TGTGCCAGCAGTTATCTTCCCAGGGGCGGTGATGGCTACACCTTC.

Ten or more counts support this clonotype. J is TRBJ1-2 and V is TRBV3-1; D unresolved. With 0 bases removed from V and 6 bases from J, the gap between germline ends came to 5 bases. The length of the CDR3 is 12 residues. Germline V gene sequence: CDR1 LGHDT, CDR2 YNNKEL (reference sequence). In DNA form, the CDR3 reads TGTGCCAGCAGCCAAGATTACCATGGCTACACCTTC. This codes for CASSQDYHGYTF.

This clonotype came up many times. The genes are TRBV13 and TRBJ1-4; 7 bases fit TRBD1. CDR3 size: 15 residues. Trimming removed 5 bases from V and 5 bases from J; junction bases left unmatched: 8. Germline CDR1 and CDR2: PRHDT and FYEKMQ (reference sequence). As DNA, the CDR3 is TGTGCCAGCAGCCCACGGGACAGACGAAATGAAAAACTGTTTTTT. It translates to CASSPRDRRNEKLFF. The full variable domain, rest sourced from reference TRBV13 and TRBJ1-4, is AAGVIQSPRHLIKEKRETATLKCYPIPRHDTVYWYQQGPGQDPQFLISFYEKMQSDKGSIPDRFSAQQFSDYHSELNMSSLELGDSALYFCASSPRDRRNEKLFFGSGTQLSVL.